This TCR beta chain appears in the sequencing data of a study of blood T cell repertoires in COVID-19 (dated by TCRdb to 2020 to 2022). In terms of the full investigation: Collaborator samples came from the United States, Italy and Spain and covered acute and convalescent phases of COVID-19. The prospective study material was composed of cDNA or gDNA derived from T cells, B-cell-depleted T cells, or PBMCs. The dataset comprised deeply sampled blood TCRbeta repertoires from subjects exposed to, actively infected with, or recovered from COVID-19. The repertoires were released in a freely available public database meant as a resource for research on the immune response to SARS-CoV-2. Samples were obtained from the ongoing ImmuneRACE study (first 160 participants) and from roughly 1,300 subjects provided by 6 global collaborators. Nearly every sample came with metadata listing a de-identified subject ID, COVID-19 status, age in years and sex. Where available, HLA class I and class II types were taken from metadata supplied by the sample provider and were not determined by assay-based typing.

As regards this clone: Its cognate antigen has yet to be identified. Nothing much larger sits one base from this clone, and base qualities are not available.

Whole blood was collected in K2EDTA tubes by collaborating institutions according to the institutions' own protocols. For TCRbeta analysis, collaborators shipped samples as frozen whole blood, isolated PBMCs, or DNA extracted from either of those sample types. Paper-wide results and their limitations: How much clinical and demographic metadata was included differed by source and by participant, and the metadata was provided uncurated.

TCRbeta CDR3 regions were amplified from genomic DNA by means of the immunoSEQ Assay, a bias-controlled multiplex PCR. In the paper's pipeline: The number of nucleated cells in each sample was estimated by amplification of reference gene primers within the assay. To quantify the absolute abundance of each unique TCRbeta CDR3 rearrangement, sequence reads were collapsed and filtered. For each sample, productive Simpson clonality was calculated as the square root of Simpson's diversity index over productive rearrangements. Here the immuneACCESS table is served through TCRdb, limited to in-frame sequences with V and J called. Missing clones are a known gap in these copies; in checked studies unresolved V genes cover under half, and the rest lacks a known reason. That table is the source of V, J and clone size, and D and trimming were worked out from the DNA. For this sample there are roughly 250,000 clones; 81% appear just once. The top ten clonotypes cover about 2.9% of the sample.

Unmatched junction bases come to 5, with V trimmed by 1 base and J by 7 bases. The germline V gene (reference sequence) supplies CDR1 LNHDA and CDR2 SQIVND. The cysteine opens and the phenylalanine closes a CDR3 of 15 amino acids. The only DNA kept is the CDR3, 45 bases in frame from the first base. This TCR was sampled from a woman in her sixties with active or convalescent COVID-19. Sequenced: peripheral blood. The chain is encoded by TRBV19 joined to TRBJ1-5, with 9 bases in between that match TRBD1. This receptor has the CDR3 CASSIGDRVEQPQHF. The bases are TGTGCCAGTAGTATAGGGGACAGGGTCGAGCAGCCCCAGCATTTT.